This TCR beta chain originates from a study of blood T cell repertoires in COVID-19. Turning to the study itself: The United States, Italy and Spain provided the acute and convalescent COVID-19 samples. Sample material is recorded as cDNA or gDNA derived from T cells, B-cell-depleted T cells, or PBMCs.

Original handling: The authors estimated nucleated cell counts from reference gene primer amplification. Some clones are missing from TCRdb's copy, which holds only in-frame ones; the method was immunoSEQ multiplex PCR. V and J calls plus clone size are reproduced from that table; the DNA served to infer D and trimming. The repertoire holds 90,000 to 150,000 clones, with approximately 80% as singletons. Germline V lookup: CDR1 LGHDT, CDR2 YNNKEL (reference sequence). The junction had 7 bases not matched to a gene; V was cut back by 5 bases and J by 7 bases. This CDR3 is 14 amino acids long. This chain links TRBV3-1 (or the pseudogene TRBV3-2) with TRBJ1-4; 7 bases agree with TRBD1. This clonotype originated in a human donor in a cohort sampled during active COVID-19. Sequenced: peripheral blood. CDR3 DNA: TGTGCCAGCAGCGATCGACAGGGAACTGAAAAACTGTTTTTT. Its protein is CASSDRQGTEKLFF.